Given below is one T cell receptor beta chain in context. The entry originates in a study of blood T cell repertoires in COVID-19. Study as a whole: Whether acute or convalescent, the COVID-19 samples came from the United States, Italy and Spain. Sources were T cells, B-cell-depleted T cells, or PBMCs; the material itself was cDNA or gDNA.

In the original analysis: Amplification of reference gene primers provided the estimated nucleated cell counts. Data came from immunoSEQ multiplex PCR; TCRdb stores just in-frame clones and leaves some out. That table supplies the V and J calls and clone size; D and trimming were determined from the DNA. The sample lists around 250,000 clones; around 83% were seen once. Per germline, CDR1 SGHTA and CDR2 FQGTGA. V dropped 6 bases and J dropped 2; count of bases not matched to a gene: 3. The length of the CDR3 is 14 residues. This receptor was taken from a man aged 25-45 years who had recovered from COVID-19. The chain has TRBV7-3 and TRBJ2-3, with 9 nucleotides matching TRBD1. Sequencing input: peripheral blood. In nucleotides, the CDR3 is TGTGCCAGCAGTGGGACAGGGAACACAGATACGCAGTATTTT. Its translation: CASSGTGNTDTQYF.